Shown below are 32 T cell receptor beta chains from a single sample sequenced in a study of cytomegalovirus exposure and HLA in healthy donors. The PCR contained 60 Vbeta and 13 Jbeta primers. Clones were read by immunoSEQ multiplex PCR, and TCRdb kept only the in-frame ones, dropping some. The table has approximately 190,000 clones, roughly 80% seen once. Material for sequencing was PBMCs. These receptors originate from a man in his forties or fifties in good health and CMV-seropositive.

V gene TRBV4-3 combines with J gene TRBJ2-2, with 7 positions matching TRBD2. This CDR3 spans 15 amino acids. Germline V gene lookup returns CDR1 LGHNA and CDR2 YSLEER. The trim removed 1 base at V and 6 bases at J, leaving 5 bases unmatched. CDR3 sequence: CASSQVTAGAGELFF. In DNA, the CDR3 is TGCGCCAGCAGCCAAGTCACCGCGGGGGCCGGGGAGCTGTTTTTT.

The CDR3 DNA is TGTGCCAGCAGTGATTTACAGGGGGCATCCTACGAGCAGTACTTC. This encodes CASSDLQGASYEQYF. The rearrangement uses TRBV2 and TRBJ2-7, with 9 bases aligning to TRBD1. V lost 3 bases to trimming and J lost 1 base; unmatched junction nucleotides: 4. Germline V gene lookup returns CDR1 SNHLY and CDR2 FYNNEI. CDR3 length: 15 residues.

V gene TRBV29-1 combines with J gene TRBJ2-3, with 11 bases lining up with TRBD2. The CDR3 has 16 amino acids. Losses at the gene ends were 7 bases for V and 1 base for J; bases not matched to a gene: 10. Germline-derived CDR1 and CDR2 are SQVTM and ANQGSEA. The CDR3: CSARGLAVHGTDTQYF. In DNA form, the CDR3 reads TGCAGCGCCCGGGGACTAGCGGTCCACGGCACAGATACGCAGTATTTT.

V and J are TRBV29-1 and TRBJ2-7; 7 bases match TRBD2. The CDR3 has 12 residues. Germline V gives CDR1 SQVTM, CDR2 ANQGSEA. The trim removed 4 bases at V and 6 bases at J, leaving 6 bases unmatched. Written as DNA, the CDR3 is TGCAGCGTTGGGGGGGGACGGACCGAGCAGTACTTC. This gives the protein CSVGGGRTEQYF.

The chain couples TRBV5-1 to TRBJ2-3; D uncertain. The germline gives CDR1 SGHRS, CDR2 YFSETQ. The V gene lost 1 base and the J gene lost 6 bases, with 9 bases spanning the gap. CDR3 length equals 13 residues. The CDR3 coding sequence is TGCGCCAGCAGCTTGAGGTCCGGGGATACGCAGTATTTT. Its protein is CASSLRSGDTQYF.

CDR3 bases: TGTGCCAGCAGCTTTATTGACAGGGGCTACAATGAGCAGTTCTTC. Translated, it gives CASSFIDRGYNEQFF. The chain carries TRBV5-4 and TRBJ2-1; 8 bases are shared with TRBD1. The germline V gene has CDR1 SGHNT and CDR2 YYREEE (reference sequence). V shed 2 bases and J 3 bases; nucleotides not matched to a gene: 4. This CDR3 is 15 amino acids long.

The chain couples TRBV13 to TRBJ2-5; D may be TRBD1 (6 bases). Germline assignment: CDR1 PRHDT and CDR2 FYEKMQ (reference sequence). The V end lost 1 base, the J end lost 0 bases, and 12 bases lay between the germline ends. The CDR3 runs 16 residues. CDR3 region: CASSLAGTNYQETQYF. Written as DNA, the CDR3 is TGTGCCAGCAGCTTAGCCGGGACAAATTACCAAGAGACCCAGTACTTC. The full variable domain, completed using reference TRBV13 and TRBJ2-5, is AAGVIQSPRHLIKEKRETATLKCYPIPRHDTVYWYQQGPGQDPQFLISFYEKMQSDKGSIPDRFSAQQFSDYHSELNMSSLELGDSALYFCASSLAGTNYQETQYFGPGTRLLVL.

The chain carries TRBV6-6 and TRBJ2-1; 7 bases are a match to TRBD1. Germline CDR1 is MNHNY and CDR2 is SVGAGI (reference sequence). The CDR3 is 16 residues long. V was pared by 4 bases and J by 5 bases, with 11 bases of the junction left unmatched. CDR3 nucleotides: TGTGCCAGCAGTTTCTCCTCCGGGACAGTTCACAATGAGCAGTTCTTC. Translation: CASSFSSGTVHNEQFF.

This clone occurred once. The chain couples TRBV18 to TRBJ2-5; D is possibly TRBD1 (6 bases). With 2 bases removed from V and 7 bases from J, the gap between germline ends came to 11 bases. The CDR3 totals 13 residues. CDR1 is KGHSH and CDR2 is LQKENI in the germline V gene. CDR3 sequence: CASSPDVGATQYF. CDR3 in DNA: TGTGCCAGCTCACCAGATGTGGGGGCGACCCAGTACTTC.

The chain is built from TRBV7-2 and TRBJ1-2; 9 positions match TRBD1. V shed 5 bases, J shed 4 bases, and the junction held 5 bases outside the gene matches. This CDR3 has 14 residues. Germline values: CDR1 SGHTA, CDR2 FQGNSA. In DNA form, the CDR3 reads TGTGCCAGCAGCCGAAACAGGGGGCCCTATGGCTACACCTTC. Its protein is CASSRNRGPYGYTF. The full variable domain, rest sourced from reference TRBV7-2 and TRBJ1-2, is GAGVSQSPSNKVTEKGKDVELRCDPISGHTALYWYRQSLGQGLEFLIYFQGNSAPDKSGLPSDRFSAERTGGSVSTLTIQRTQQEDSAVYLCASSRNRGPYGYTFGSGTRLTVV.

The chain carries TRBV15 and TRBJ2-3; 7 positions agree with TRBD2. After removal of 5 bases from V and 4 bases from J, the junction contained 3 bases not matched to a gene. This CDR3 has 13 residues. The germline gives CDR1 LNHNV, CDR2 YYDKDF (reference sequence). CDR3 DNA sequence: TGTGCCACCAGCCCCGGGGGGTCAGATACGCAGTATTTT. Protein sequence: CATSPGGSDTQYF.

J is TRBJ2-2 and V is TRBV5-6; D is perhaps TRBD1 (5 bases). Per the germline V gene, CDR1 is SGHDT and CDR2 is YYEEEE. Trimming cost V 0 bases and J 5 bases, with 8 bases left between them. The CDR3 consists of 14 residues. CDR3 loop: CASSLDRQTGELFF. The CDR3 bases are TGTGCCAGCAGCTTGGACAGACAGACCGGGGAGCTGTTTTTT.

The chain carries TRBV21-1 and TRBJ1-1; TRBD1 is the table's D call and was not checked against the DNA. TRBV21-1 is labeled a pseudogene. The CDR3 consists of 16 residues. The CDR3 region is CASSKYRQGKDTEAFF. DNA of the CDR3: TGTGCCAGCAGCAAGTACCGACAGGGGAAGGACACTGAAGCTTTCTTT.

CDR3 in amino acids: CASSFDPGSTEAFF. The CDR3 nucleotides are TGTGCCAGCAGCTTCGATCCAGGGTCCACTGAAGCTTTCTTT. V and J are TRBV9 and TRBJ1-1; D may be TRBD1 (5 bases). CDR1 and CDR2 (germline): SGDLS, YYNGEE. V was pared by 4 bases and J by 4 bases, with 14 bases between. The CDR3 extends over 14 amino acids.

The chain joins TRBV30 to TRBJ1-3; D call uncertain. V was shortened by 3 bases and J by 4 bases, with 4 bases between the two germline ends. The CDR3 is made up of 11 amino acids. Per the germline V gene, CDR1 is GTSNPN and CDR2 is SVGIG (reference sequence). The CDR3 DNA reads as TGTGCCTGGAGGGCAGGAAACACCATATATTTT. Translating it yields CAWRAGNTIYF.

The count of this clone is one. J is TRBJ2-7 and V is TRBV7-3; 8 nucleotides align to TRBD1. Germline V gene data show CDR1 as SGHTA and CDR2 as FQGTGA. J was trimmed by 6 bases and V by 7 bases; bases with no gene match: 14. This CDR3 has 15 residues. The chain's CDR3 is CASILLGQGFTEQYF. The CDR3 DNA is TGTGCCAGCATCCTCCTCGGACAGGGTTTCACCGAGCAGTACTTC.

The chain recombines TRBV6-6 with TRBJ2-7; D is uncertain. V gave up 4 bases and J gave up 6 bases, with 4 bases separating them. This CDR3 comprises 10 residues. Germline V gene sequence: CDR1 MNHNY, CDR2 SVGAGI (reference sequence). This CDR3 is CASSSGEQYF. CDR3 sequence (DNA): TGTGCCAGCAGTTCCGGCGAGCAGTACTTC.

The chain recombines TRBV9 with TRBJ2-6; D gene unclear. Deletions cut 2 bases from V and 0 bases from J, with 3 bases between. From germline, CDR1 is SGDLS and CDR2 YYNGEE. The CDR3 covers 14 residues. The CDR3 DNA reads TGTGCCAGCAGCGTTTACTCTGGGGCCAACGTCCTGACTTTC. Translating gives CASSVYSGANVLTF.

This clone has a single count. CDR3 amino acids: CASRDRDRVAGELFF. CDR3 bases: TGTGCCAGCAGGGATCGGGACAGGGTAGCCGGGGAGCTGTTTTTT. The chain is built from TRBV2 and TRBJ2-2, with TRBD1 matching over 9 bases. The CDR3 runs 15 residues. V lost 6 bases and J lost 6; bases outside the gene matches: 8. Germline CDR1 SNHLY, CDR2 FYNNEI. The full variable domain, in which reference TRBV2 and TRBJ2-2 provide the parts outside the CDR3, is EPEVTQTPSHQVTQMGQEVILRCVPISNHLYFYWYRQILGQKVEFLVSFYNNEISEKSEIFDDQFSVERPDGSNFTLKIRSTKLEDSAMYFCASRDRDRVAGELFFGEGSRLTVL.

The chain is built from TRBV6-1 and TRBJ2-2; 9 nucleotides line up with TRBD2. The CDR3 has 15 residues. CDR1 MNHNS and CDR2 SASEGT come from the germline V gene. V lost 7 bases and J lost 0; bases outside the gene matches: 3. CDR3 region: CASTAGGPNTGELFF. CDR3 bases: TGTGCCAGCACTGCGGGGGGGCCGAACACCGGGGAGCTGTTTTTT.

The gene calls are TRBV5-1 and TRBJ2-7; TRBD1 might be the D (5 bases). Germline V gene lookup returns CDR1 SGHRS and CDR2 YFSETQ. The CDR3 has 14 residues. Trimming left V 0 bases short and J 2 bases short, with 9 bases between. The CDR3 DNA sequence: TGCGCCAGCAGCTTGGAGGGGTCAACCTACGAGCAGTACTTC. Encoded protein: CASSLEGSTYEQYF.

This clone has more than one count but fewer than ten. J is TRBJ1-5 and V is TRBV6-5, with unresolved D. In germline, CDR1 is MNHEY, CDR2 SVGAGI. This CDR3 region has 13 residues. V was pared by 6 bases and J by 3 bases, with 9 bases between. The CDR3 region is CASSLKINQPQHF. The DNA of the CDR3 is TGTGCCAGCAGCCTTAAAATCAATCAGCCCCAGCATTTT.

V is TRBV18 and J is TRBJ1-1; the D gene is possibly TRBD1 (5 bases). The CDR3 runs to 13 residues. CDR1 and CDR2 (germline): KGHSH, LQKENI. Trimming took off 2 bases at V and 11 bases at J, with 15 bases between the two ends. The chain's CDR3 is CASSPGVSGMAFF. The CDR3 coding sequence is TGTGCCAGCTCACCAGGGGTGTCAGGGATGGCTTTCTTT. Looking up the rest from reference TRBV18 and TRBJ1-1 gives the full variable domain: NAGVMQNPRHLVRRRGQEARLRCSPMKGHSHVYWYRQLPEEGLKFMVYLQKENIIDESGMPKERFSAEFPKEGPSILRIQQVVRGDSAAYFCASSPGVSGMAFFGQGTRLTVV.

The rearrangement uses TRBV5-6 and TRBJ1-1; D is ambiguous. From germline, CDR1 is SGHDT and CDR2 YYEEEE. CDR3 length: 15 residues. Trimming removed 1 base at V and 1 base at J, with 11 bases between. In DNA form, the CDR3 reads TGTGCCAGCAGCTTGTTGGGAGAAGGGAACACTGAAGCTTTCTTT. Translated, it gives CASSLLGEGNTEAFF. Complete variable domain (other parts from reference TRBV5-6 and TRBJ1-1): DAGVTQSPTHLIKTRGQQVTLRCSPKSGHDTVSWYQQALGQGPQFIFQYYEEEERQRGNFPDRFSGHQFPNYSSELNVNALLLGDSALYLCASSLLGEGNTEAFFGQGTRLTVV.

This clone was counted only a few times. The same CDR3 arises from other DNA sequences in this sample as well. This chain's CDR3 is CASSRQGGSYEQYF. CDR3 nucleotide sequence: TGTGCCAGCAGTCGACAGGGGGGATCCTACGAGCAGTACTTC. The chain joins TRBV6-5 to TRBJ2-7, with 9 bases matching TRBD1. CDR3 size: 14 residues. The V gene end was trimmed by 5 bases and the J gene end by 1 base; junction bases not matched to a gene: 3. Germline V gene data show CDR1 as MNHEY and CDR2 as SVGAGI.

The chain joins TRBV9 to TRBJ2-1; 11 nucleotides line up with TRBD2. V shed 3 bases, J shed 3 bases, and the junction held 17 bases outside the gene matches. Per germline, CDR1 SGDLS and CDR2 YYNGEE. There are 20 residues in the CDR3. In DNA form, the CDR3 reads TGTGCCAGCAGCGCCCCGCCTAGCGGGGGGTCTGTTTCTGGCTACAATGAGCAGTTCTTC. It translates to CASSAPPSGGSVSGYNEQFF. Supplemented by reference TRBV9 and TRBJ2-1, the full variable domain reads DSGVTQTPKHLITATGQRVTLRCSPRSGDLSVYWYQQSLDQGLQFLIQYYNGEERAKGNILERFSAQQFPDLHSELNLSSLELGDSALYFCASSAPPSGGSVSGYNEQFFGPGTRLTVL.

V is TRBV5-6 and J is TRBJ1-5; 8 positions match TRBD1. CDR1 is SGHDT and CDR2 is YYEEEE in the germline V gene. The CDR3 runs 14 residues. V trimming: 2 bases; J trimming: 7 bases; junction bases outside the gene matches: 5. CDR3 nucleotides: TGTGCCAGCAGCTTTGGGACAGGAGAGCAGCCCCAGCATTTT. Translating gives CASSFGTGEQPQHF. The full variable domain, its missing parts supplied by reference TRBV5-6 and TRBJ1-5, is DAGVTQSPTHLIKTRGQQVTLRCSPKSGHDTVSWYQQALGQGPQFIFQYYEEEERQRGNFPDRFSGHQFPNYSSELNVNALLLGDSALYLCASSFGTGEQPQHFGDGTRLSIL.

V is TRBV7-8 and J is TRBJ1-6; 7 nucleotides agree with TRBD1. In germline, CDR1 is SGHVS, CDR2 FQNEAQ. The CDR3 has 15 residues. The ends lost 4 bases at V and 8 bases at J; junction bases unmatched: 8. The DNA for the CDR3 is TGTGCCAGCAGCTCGATCGACAGGGATGATTCACCCCTCCACTTT. Amino acids: CASSSIDRDDSPLHF.

The V call is TRBV5-5, the J call TRBJ1-5; possible D gene TRBD1, 5 bases. From germline, CDR1 is SGHKS and CDR2 YYEKEE (reference sequence). This CDR3 region has 15 residues. V was trimmed by 2 bases and J by 3 bases, leaving 12 bases between them. The CDR3 DNA follows: TGTGCCAGCAGCTTAGACGACAGATTCAATCAGCCCCAGCATTTT. It specifies CASSLDDRFNQPQHF.

This sequence joins TRBV5-4 and TRBJ1-2; D perhaps matches TRBD1 (6 bases). V lost 0 bases, J lost 6 bases, and 15 bases lay in between. This CDR3 has 15 amino acids. Per germline, CDR1 SGHNT and CDR2 YYREEE (reference sequence). The DNA for the CDR3 is TGTGCCAGCAGCTTGGGGACAGTCCTTCTGGATGGCTACACCTTC. Encoded protein: CASSLGTVLLDGYTF.

CDR3: CASSLGLGGPGGRETQYF. The CDR3 DNA reads as TGTGCCAGCAGTTTAGGGCTTGGGGGGCCGGGGGGGAGAGAGACCCAGTACTTC. This chain joins TRBV28 and TRBJ2-5, with 8 bases aligning to TRBD2. After removal of 2 bases from V and 4 bases from J, the junction contained 15 bases not matched to a gene. The CDR3 is 18 residues long. In germline, CDR1 is MDHEN, CDR2 SYDVKM. Together with reference TRBV28 and TRBJ2-5, the CDR3 gives the full variable domain: DVKVTQSSRYLVKRTGEKVFLECVQDMDHENMFWYRQDPGLGLRLIYFSYDVKMKEKGDIPEGYSVSREKKERFSLILESASTNQTSMYLCASSLGLGGPGGRETQYFGPGTRLLVL.

This clone was recorded once. The rearrangement joins TRBV11-1 to TRBJ2-7; TRBD1 aligns across 7 bases. The V gene's germline CDR1 is SGHAT and CDR2 FQDESV (reference sequence). This CDR3 spans 15 amino acids. The V segment lost 2 bases and the J segment 2 bases; nucleotides outside the gene matches: 6. The CDR3 sequence is CASSLTMDRTYEQYF. CDR3 in DNA: TGTGCCAGCAGCTTAACTATGGACAGGACCTACGAGCAGTACTTC.